This entry features one TCR beta chain sequence. What antigen it recognizes has not been identified. No base-level quality is on record; no much larger clone is a single base apart. Other nucleotide sequences from this sample produce the same CDR3. Healthy HIV-negative adults with no recently reported acute infections or vaccinations were included as donors. All donors were Caucasian adults living in Nashville, Tennessee, USA. CD4+ T cells were enriched by magnetic negative selection, after which naive cells were positively selected on CD45RA and the negative fraction was taken as the memory subset. Blood was collected by leukapheresis, and PBMCs were isolated by Ficoll-Histopaque density gradient centrifugation and then cryopreserved in liquid nitrogen vapor phase. Analytical flow cytometry was used to check the purity and quantity of each magnetically sorted T cell population. Genomic DNA was isolated from every sorted fraction and measured by UV absorbance on a Nanodrop 2000c.

The sample comes from a study of shared clonotypes between healthy human individuals (TCRdb year 2020). Describing the broader study: Three men and a couple of women, aged 18 to 49 years, made up the cohort. To estimate repertoire size and how much clonotype sharing occurs between individuals, the study deeply sequenced the blood TCR repertoires of a handful of healthy adults. Per donor, leukapheresis produced somewhere between about 0.94 and 10 billion PBMCs. Per donor, three plates each were used for CD4 naive and CD4 memory, two for CD8 naive, and one for CD8 memory. To increase sequencing depth and limit assay-specific biases, TCR repertoire library preparation and sequencing were carried out by different laboratories using diverse techniques.

What the authors observed across the whole study: Sampling was restricted to blood, and TCR repertoires in tissue are likely to differ from TCR repertoires in blood. Pairwise subsampling led to the expectation that sequencing depth would affect the degree of clonotype sharing among donors. Rarefaction of sorted-subset datasets indicated incomplete sequencing despite the large sequencing depth. The small number of donors limited the genetic and exposure-history diversity represented. About 5% of naive CD4, around 3.5% of naive CD8, roughly 2.4% of memory CD4, and over 0.35% of memory CD8 clonotypes were shared across several donors. Naive subsets generally had larger estimated clonotype richness than memory subsets. Clonotypes shared by all four sorted-subset donors showed higher generation probabilities than non-shared clonotypes.

TCR CDR3 regions were amplified from genomic DNA by multiplex PCR using the deep immunoSEQ assay. Extracted genomic DNA from each cell subset was spread evenly across all wells of several immunoSEQ 96-well plates, with each plate serving as a replicate. For sorted subsets, each replicate PCR was loaded with approximately 190 ng genomic DNA, equivalent to some 27,000 T cell genomes. Purified libraries were quantified with a Qubit 3.0 fluorometer, sized on a Bioanalyzer 2100, and re-quantified with the KAPA Library Quantification kit. Every immunoSEQ 96-well plate was sequenced on a dedicated single-read 150-cycle Illumina NextSeq 550 flow cell. The paper's data handling went like this. Because only junctional sequences without quality scores were contained in the immunoSEQ output, filtering matching that applied to full-length reads could not be performed. Sequences were annotated with PyIR, a Python wrapper for IgBLAST v1.9, using IMGT germline references to assign V/J genes and CDR3. Reads with weak V/J assignments (E-value above 1e-6), missing CDR3, stop codons, out-of-frame junctions, or ambiguous translated residues were removed. A V3J clonotype was defined by an identical inferred V gene, J gene, and CDR3 amino acid sequence. To compute the percentage overlap between repertoires, the number of shared unique clonotypes was divided by the size of the smaller repertoire. Three approaches were used to assess repertoire richness: RTK rarefaction, the Chao1 estimator, and Recon v2.1 estimates of unobserved clonotypes. For all TCRbeta clonotypes obtained by the gDNA method from a handful of donors, generation probabilities were computed with OLGA. This is the immuneACCESS table as TCRdb keeps it, with only in-frame sequences that have V and J called. A part of the clones is gone; compared with another copy, unresolved V genes explain less than half, and the rest is unexplained. V and J calls and clone size are those listed in that table; D and trimming were worked out from the DNA. A total of about 2 million clones appear in this sample, 90% to 95% of them only once. The ten biggest clones cover 0.1% to 0.15% of the sample.

Including the terminal cysteine and phenylalanine, the CDR3 comprises 11 residues. The read is trimmed to its CDR3 DNA, 33 bases read in frame from base 1. V lost 4 bases and J lost 5 bases; the stretch between them is 5 bases long. The germline V gene sets CDR1 to MNHEY and CDR2 to SVGAGI. The chain couples TRBV6-5 to TRBJ2-5, with the D gene uncertain. The sequenced sample consisted of naive CD4+ T cells sorted from blood. What this sample's cell subset or site label stands for: CD45RA+ positively selected. The clonotype originates from a man aged 18 to 29 in good health. The bases read TGTGCCAGCAGTTTCGGGGAGACCCAGTACTTC. This sequence encodes CASSFGETQYF.